This section outlines one T cell receptor (beta chain) sequence together with its context. The data belong to a study of blood T cell repertoires in COVID-19. Study-wide background: The United States, Italy and Spain provided the acute and convalescent COVID-19 samples.

Trimming stripped 5 bases from V and 1 base from J, with 12 bases between. CDR1 is SEHNR and CDR2 is FQNEAQ in the germline V gene (reference sequence). The CDR3 has 15 amino acids. Produced via immunoSEQ multiplex PCR; TCRdb's table is partial and in-frame only. This table has 200,000 to 250,000 clones, less than 90% appearing once. The source is a man younger than 40 with active or convalescent COVID-19. The specimen was peripheral blood. The chain carries TRBV7-9 and TRBJ2-1, with D tentatively TRBD1 (5 bases). The CDR3 is CASSPKGISYNEQFF. As DNA, the CDR3 is TGTGCCAGCAGCCCTAAGGGGATATCCTACAATGAGCAGTTCTTC.